The T cell receptor beta chain described here comes from a study of vaccination and CD4 T cells after COVID-19. As for the study in general: Post-vaccine sampling followed dose two by a median 72 days (range 14 to 241). SARS-CoV-2, HCoV-NL63, HCoV-OC43 and HCoV-229E supplied the overlapping spike peptides used to stimulate cells.

V lost 6 bases, J lost 0 bases, and 11 bases lay in between. The CDR3 consists of 14 residues. Germline assignment: CDR1 LNHDA and CDR2 SQIVND (reference sequence). Researchers used the Oncomine TCR Beta short-read assay to sequence DNA from cultured CD4+ T cells. TCRdb reanalysed the PCR reads using MiXCR and keeps one entry per CDR3 protein. The sample records some 21,000 distinct CDR3 sequences, around two fifths being singletons. Study findings and constraints: Among those convalescent, a median roughly 89% of reactive clones emerged solely post-vaccination. The analysis of convalescent patients involved relatively few individuals and lacked early post-infection timepoints.

Treatment here: approximately 11-day PBMC culture with coronavirus spike peptide pools or control peptides (ViraFEST assay). This clonotype was seen a handful of times. As yet, its antigen is unknown. The source material was CD4+ T cells from blood, cultured in vitro, sampled before SARS-CoV-2 vaccination. This sequence was found in a human donor who had recovered from COVID-19. The chain couples TRBV19 to TRBJ1-1; a possible D gene is TRBD1 (6 bases). The CDR3 reads CASSRDTLNTEAFF. The CDR3 DNA sequence: TGTGCCAGTAGCAGGGACACACTGAACACTGAAGCTTTCTTT.